The 3 T cell receptor beta chains below come from one sample, sequenced in a study of shared clonotypes between healthy human individuals (dated by TCRdb to about 2020). The library came from the immunoSEQ multiplex PCR assay. As stored in TCRdb, this immuneACCESS dataset retains in-frame rearrangements with V and J assigned. A fraction of the clones does not appear; measured against another copy, unresolved V genes explain less than half of the discrepancy, and the remainder lacks a known reason. Recorded for this sample are roughly 2.2 million clones; approximately 90% of them occurred a single time. About 0.36% of the sample is held by the ten biggest clonotypes. Source material: naive CD4+ T cells from PBMCs. The sample's cell subset or site label, in plain terms: CD45RA+ positively selected. These receptors all stem from a man aged 18 to 35 in good health. Some clones in this sample may be carry-over from other donors' samples.

This clone has only one observation. V gene TRBV6-4 combines with J gene TRBJ2-3, with a weak D call TRBD2 (5 bases). Germline CDR1 is MRHNA and CDR2 is SNTAGT. V lost 5 bases to trimming and J lost 5 bases, with 11 bases between them. This CDR3 has 13 amino acids. CDR3 in amino acids: CASSPGLVDTQYF. The DNA of the CDR3 is TGTGCCAGCAGTCCCGGACTTGTAGATACGCAGTATTTT.

The chain combines TRBV4-3 with TRBJ1-3; D remains ambiguous. V was trimmed by 0 bases and J by 1 base, leaving 16 bases between them. Germline V gives CDR1 LGHNA, CDR2 YSLEER. The CDR3 runs to 18 residues. The CDR3 DNA sequence: TGCGCCAGCAGCCAAGATTCACCAGGTATGGGGTCTGGAAACACCATATATTTT. Its protein product is CASSQDSPGMGSGNTIYF.

The chain joins TRBV19 to TRBJ2-1, with 14 positions matching TRBD2. Germline CDR1 LNHDA, CDR2 SQIVND (reference sequence). The CDR3 is made up of 17 amino acids. The V and J ends lost 5 bases and 9 bases, in that order; junction bases with no gene match: 12. CDR3 residues: CASSAPRLAGGPVEQFF. CDR3 bases: TGTGCCAGTAGTGCTCCAAGACTAGCGGGAGGGCCGGTTGAGCAGTTCTTC.